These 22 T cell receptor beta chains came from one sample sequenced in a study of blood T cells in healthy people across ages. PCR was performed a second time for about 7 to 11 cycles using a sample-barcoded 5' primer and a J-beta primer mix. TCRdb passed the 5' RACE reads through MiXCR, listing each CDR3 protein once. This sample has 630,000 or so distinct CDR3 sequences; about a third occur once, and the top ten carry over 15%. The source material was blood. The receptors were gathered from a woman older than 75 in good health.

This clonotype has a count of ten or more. The CDR3 nucleotides are TGTGCCAGCAGAAGGACCTCCACAGATACGCAGTATTTT. Amino acid sequence: CASRRTSTDTQYF. The chain carries TRBV12-3 or TRBV12-4 and TRBJ2-3; D is undetermined. V was pared by 6 bases and J by 2 bases, with 9 bases between. The CDR3 loop spans 13 amino acids.

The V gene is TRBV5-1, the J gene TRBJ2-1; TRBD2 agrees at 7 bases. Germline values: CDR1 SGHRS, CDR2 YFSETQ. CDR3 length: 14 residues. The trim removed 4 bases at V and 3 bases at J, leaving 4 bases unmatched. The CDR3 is CASSKSGDYNEQFF. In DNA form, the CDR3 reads TGCGCCAGCAGCAAGAGCGGGGACTACAATGAGCAGTTCTTC.

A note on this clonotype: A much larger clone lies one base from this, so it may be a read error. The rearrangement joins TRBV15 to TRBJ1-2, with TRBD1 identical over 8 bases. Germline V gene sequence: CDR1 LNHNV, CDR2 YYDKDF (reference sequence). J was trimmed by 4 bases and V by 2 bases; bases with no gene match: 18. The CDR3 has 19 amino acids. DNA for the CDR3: TGTGCCACCAGCAGAAATTTTCAGGGACAGGAGGTTAGATCCTATGGCTACACCTTC. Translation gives CATSRNFQGQEVRSYGYTF.

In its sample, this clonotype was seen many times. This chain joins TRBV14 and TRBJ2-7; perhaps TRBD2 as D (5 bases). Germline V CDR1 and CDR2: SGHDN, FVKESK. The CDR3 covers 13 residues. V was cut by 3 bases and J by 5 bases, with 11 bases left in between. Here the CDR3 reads CASSHPGRNEQYF. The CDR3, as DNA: TGTGCCAGCAGCCACCCGGGGAGAAACGAGCAGTACTTC.

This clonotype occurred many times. CDR3 region: CASSTLVAEYTDTQYF. CDR3 DNA sequence: TGTGCCAGCAGCACTCTAGTAGCGGAGTACACAGATACGCAGTATTTT. V gene TRBV7-6 combines with J gene TRBJ2-3; perhaps TRBD2 as D (6 bases). The CDR3 sequence is 16 residues long. V lost 5 bases, J lost 2 bases, and 17 bases lay in between. CDR1 SGHVS and CDR2 FNYEAQ come from the germline V gene.

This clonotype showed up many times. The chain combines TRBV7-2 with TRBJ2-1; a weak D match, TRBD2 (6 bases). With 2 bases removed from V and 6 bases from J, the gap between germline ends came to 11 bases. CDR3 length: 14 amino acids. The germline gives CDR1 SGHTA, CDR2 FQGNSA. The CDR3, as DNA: TGTGCCAGCAGCTTATTTAGCGGAACCAATGAGCAGTTCTTC. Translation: CASSLFSGTNEQFF.

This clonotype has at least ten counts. The CDR3 protein is CASTSSGTSLYEQYF. Written as DNA, the CDR3 is TGTGCCAGCACCAGCTCGGGAACTTCCTTGTACGAGCAGTACTTC. The chain employs TRBV28 and TRBJ2-7; D possibly corresponds to TRBD2 (5 bases). This CDR3 region has 15 residues. CDR1 is MDHEN, CDR2 SYDVKM, per germline. Between the trimmed V and J ends, which lost 7 bases and 4 bases, there was a span of 20 bases.

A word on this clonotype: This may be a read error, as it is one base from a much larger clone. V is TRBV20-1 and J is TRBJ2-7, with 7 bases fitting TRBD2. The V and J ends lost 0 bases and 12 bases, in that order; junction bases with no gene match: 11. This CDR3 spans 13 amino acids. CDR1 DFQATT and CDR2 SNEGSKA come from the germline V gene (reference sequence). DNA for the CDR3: TGCAGTGCTAGAGAGGGCGGGGGAGAGACCCGGTACTTC. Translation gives CSAREGGGETRYF.

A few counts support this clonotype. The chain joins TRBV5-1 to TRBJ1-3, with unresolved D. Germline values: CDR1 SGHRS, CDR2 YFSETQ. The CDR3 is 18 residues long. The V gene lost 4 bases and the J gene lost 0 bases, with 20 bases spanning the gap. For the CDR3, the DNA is TGCGCCAGCAGCCTTGATGGGGTCGGGTTAGACTCTGGAAACACCATATATTTT. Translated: CASSLDGVGLDSGNTIYF.

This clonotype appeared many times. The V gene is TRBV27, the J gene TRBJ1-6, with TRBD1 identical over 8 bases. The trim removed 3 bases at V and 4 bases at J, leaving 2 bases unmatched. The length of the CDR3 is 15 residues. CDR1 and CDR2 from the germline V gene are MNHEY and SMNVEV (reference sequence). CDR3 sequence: CASSFRQGYNSPLHF. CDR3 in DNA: TGTGCCAGCAGTTTCCGACAGGGGTATAATTCACCCCTCCACTTT.

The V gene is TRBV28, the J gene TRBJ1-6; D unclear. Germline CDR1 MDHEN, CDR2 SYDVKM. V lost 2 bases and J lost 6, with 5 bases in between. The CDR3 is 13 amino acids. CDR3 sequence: CASSLRINSPLHF. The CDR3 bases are TGTGCCAGCAGTTTAAGGATTAATTCACCCCTCCACTTT. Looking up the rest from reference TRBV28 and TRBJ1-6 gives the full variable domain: DVKVTQSSRYLVKRTGEKVFLECVQDMDHENMFWYRQDPGLGLRLIYFSYDVKMKEKGDIPEGYSVSREKKERFSLILESASTNQTSMYLCASSLRINSPLHFGNGTRLTVT.

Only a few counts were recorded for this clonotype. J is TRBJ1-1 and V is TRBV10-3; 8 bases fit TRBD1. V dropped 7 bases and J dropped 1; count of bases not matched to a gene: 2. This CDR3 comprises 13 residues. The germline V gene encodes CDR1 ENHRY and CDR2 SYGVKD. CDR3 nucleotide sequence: TGTGCCATCATTGGGACAGGGAACACTGAAGCTTTCTTT. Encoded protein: CAIIGTGNTEAFF.

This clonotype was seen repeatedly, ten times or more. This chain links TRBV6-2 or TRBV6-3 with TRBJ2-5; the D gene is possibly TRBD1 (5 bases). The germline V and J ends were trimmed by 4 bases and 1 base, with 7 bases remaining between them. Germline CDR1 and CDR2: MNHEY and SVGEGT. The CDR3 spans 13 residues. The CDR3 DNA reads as TGTGCCAGCAGTTTTGACAGCCAAGAGACCCAGTACTTC. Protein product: CASSFDSQETQYF.

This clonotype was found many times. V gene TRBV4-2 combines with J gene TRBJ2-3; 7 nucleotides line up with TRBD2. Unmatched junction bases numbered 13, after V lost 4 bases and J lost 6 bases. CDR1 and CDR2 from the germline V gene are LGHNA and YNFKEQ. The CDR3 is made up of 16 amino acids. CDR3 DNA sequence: TGTGCCAGCAGCCCAACTAGCGCCGCAAGAACGGATACGCAGTATTTT. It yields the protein CASSPTSAARTDTQYF.

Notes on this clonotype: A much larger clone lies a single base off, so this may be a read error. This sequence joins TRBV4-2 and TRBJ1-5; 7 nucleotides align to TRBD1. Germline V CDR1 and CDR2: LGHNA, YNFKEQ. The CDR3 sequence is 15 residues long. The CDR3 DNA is TGTGCCAGCAGCCGAGAGACAGGGCGGAATCGGCCCCAGCATTTT. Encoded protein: CASSRETGRNRPQHF.

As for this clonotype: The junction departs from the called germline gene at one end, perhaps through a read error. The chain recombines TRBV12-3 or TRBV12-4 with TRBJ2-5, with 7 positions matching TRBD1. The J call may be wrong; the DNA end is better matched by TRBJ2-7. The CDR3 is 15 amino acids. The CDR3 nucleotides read TGTTCCAGCAGTTTAAAAACAGGGGAAAGCTACGAGCAGTACTTC. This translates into CSSSLKTGESYEQYF.

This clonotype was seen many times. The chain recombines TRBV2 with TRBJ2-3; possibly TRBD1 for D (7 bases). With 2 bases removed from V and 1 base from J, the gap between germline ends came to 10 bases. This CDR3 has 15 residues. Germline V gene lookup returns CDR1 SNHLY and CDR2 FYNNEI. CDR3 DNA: TGTGCCAGCAGTGAAATCAGGGGGGGCACAGATACGCAGTATTTT. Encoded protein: CASSEIRGGTDTQYF. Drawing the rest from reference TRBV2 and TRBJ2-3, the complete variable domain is EPEVTQTPSHQVTQMGQEVILRCVPISNHLYFYWYRQILGQKVEFLVSFYNNEISEKSEIFDDQFSVERPDGSNFTLKIRSTKLEDSAMYFCASSEIRGGTDTQYFGPGTRLTVL.

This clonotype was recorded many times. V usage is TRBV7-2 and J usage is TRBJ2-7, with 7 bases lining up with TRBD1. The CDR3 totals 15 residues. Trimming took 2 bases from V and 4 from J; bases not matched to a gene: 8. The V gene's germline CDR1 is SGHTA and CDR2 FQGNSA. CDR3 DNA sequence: TGTGCCAGCAGCTTAAAACTTGGACAGGTTTACGAGCAGTACTTC. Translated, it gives CASSLKLGQVYEQYF.

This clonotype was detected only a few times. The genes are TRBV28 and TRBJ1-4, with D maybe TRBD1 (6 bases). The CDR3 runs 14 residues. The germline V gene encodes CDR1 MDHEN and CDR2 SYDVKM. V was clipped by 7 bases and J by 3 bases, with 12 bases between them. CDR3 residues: CASTETGPNEKLFF. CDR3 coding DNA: TGTGCCAGCACTGAGACAGGACCTAATGAAAAACTGTTTTTT.

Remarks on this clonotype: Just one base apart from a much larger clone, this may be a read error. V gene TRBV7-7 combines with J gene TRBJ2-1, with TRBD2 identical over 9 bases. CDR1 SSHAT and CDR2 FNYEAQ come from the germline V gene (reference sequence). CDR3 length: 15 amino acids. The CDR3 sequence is CASSSRLAAYNGQFF. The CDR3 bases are TGTGCCAGCAGCTCCCGACTAGCGGCCTACAATGGGCAGTTCTTC.

The CDR3 DNA reads TGCGCCAGCAGCTTGGGGGGATCTGCTGGGGCCAACGTCCTGACTTTC. This translates into CASSLGGSAGANVLTF. The chain is built from TRBV5-1 and TRBJ2-6; no clear D gene. The CDR3 covers 16 residues. Germline values: CDR1 SGHRS, CDR2 YFSETQ. Trimming pared 0 bases from V and 2 bases from J, leaving 9 bases between.

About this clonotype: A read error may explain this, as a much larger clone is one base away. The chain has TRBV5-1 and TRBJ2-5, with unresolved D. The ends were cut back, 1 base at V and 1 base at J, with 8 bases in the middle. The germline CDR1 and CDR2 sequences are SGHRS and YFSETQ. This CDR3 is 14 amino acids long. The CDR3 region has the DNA TGCGCCAGCAGCTTGCTGCGGACCCAAGAGACCCAGTACTTC. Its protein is CASSLLRTQETQYF.